Reported below is one TCR beta chain. Its antigen is currently unknown. This sample was included in a study of CD8+ T cells in alopecia areata. Whole-study findings and limits: With tofacitinib ongoing, many expanded lesional clones persisted in both scalp and blood. Higher clonality and more expanded CD8+ clones appeared in lesional than normal scalp.

Sample treatment: oral pan-JAK inhibitor, 5-10 mg twice daily. As part of sample collection, lesional scalp punch biopsies and peripheral blood were taken from alopecia areata patients. TCR sequencing used cDNA made by reverse transcription of extracted RNA. The assay was immunoSEQ multiplex PCR, and TCRdb's table has in-frame clones only and misses some. The table includes 90,000 to 150,000 clones, 53% detected once. Trimming took 6 bases from V and 8 from J, leaving 13 bases between them. The CDR3 is 12 amino acids. CDR1 SQVTM and CDR2 ANQGSEA come from the germline V gene. This sequence joins TRBV29-1 and TRBJ1-4; no definite D call. The clonotype originates from a human donor with alopecia areata. This sample comprised CD4+ T cells sorted from blood, obtained at week 4, from a patient treated with tofacitinib. The CDR3 DNA reads TGCAGCGTGACCAGAGATCGGGAAAAACTGTTTTTT. The encoded protein is CSVTRDREKLFF.